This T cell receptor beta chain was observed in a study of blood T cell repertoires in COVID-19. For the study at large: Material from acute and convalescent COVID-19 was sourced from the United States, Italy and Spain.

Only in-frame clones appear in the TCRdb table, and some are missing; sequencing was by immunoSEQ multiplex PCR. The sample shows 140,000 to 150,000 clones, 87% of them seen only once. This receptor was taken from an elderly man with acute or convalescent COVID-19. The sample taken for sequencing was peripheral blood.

The CDR3 protein is CATGPSGGAAETQYF. The CDR3 DNA reads as TGTGCCACCGGGCCAAGCGGGGGGGCCGCTGAGACCCAGTACTTC. The chain has TRBV19 and TRBJ2-5, with 10 bases fitting TRBD2. Germline values: CDR1 LNHDA, CDR2 SQIVND (reference sequence). The CDR3 spans 15 residues. J was trimmed by 5 bases and V by 10 bases; bases with no gene match: 13.